This T cell receptor (beta chain) comes out of a study of blood T cell repertoires in COVID-19. Across the whole study: In each case, the material was cDNA or gDNA derived from T cells, B-cell-depleted T cells, or PBMCs.

Trimming cost V 6 bases and J 7 bases; bases outside gene matches: 8. The germline V gene has CDR1 SNHLY and CDR2 FYNNEI. The length of the CDR3 is 15 residues. As originally analysed: Reference gene primer amplification in the assay estimated nucleated cell counts. Profiling relied on immunoSEQ multiplex PCR, and the TCRdb table lists in-frame clones only, not all of them. The DNA was the basis for D and trimming; V, J and clone size are from that table. The table records around 280,000 clones, 90% of them present only once. Participants were aged about 18 to 89 years from 20 to 30 US areas. Participant reports of clinical history set cohort assignment.

This TCR came from a woman aged 18 to 35 with acute COVID-19. The chain employs TRBV2 and TRBJ2-1; 11 nucleotides align to TRBD2. What was sequenced was PBMCs or T cells enriched from blood (not recorded which). The CDR3 here is CASRALAGAGNEQFF. The CDR3 DNA is TGTGCCAGCAGAGCACTAGCGGGAGCGGGAAATGAGCAGTTCTTC.